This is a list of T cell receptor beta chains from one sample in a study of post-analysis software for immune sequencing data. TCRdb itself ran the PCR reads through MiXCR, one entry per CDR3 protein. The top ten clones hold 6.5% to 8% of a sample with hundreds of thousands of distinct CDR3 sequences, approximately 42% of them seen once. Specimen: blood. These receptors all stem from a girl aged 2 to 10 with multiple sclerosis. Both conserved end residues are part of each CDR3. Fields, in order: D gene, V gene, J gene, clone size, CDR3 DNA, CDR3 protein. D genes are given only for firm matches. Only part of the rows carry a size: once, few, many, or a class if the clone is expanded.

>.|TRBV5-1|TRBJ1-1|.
TGCGCCAGCAGCTTCCTGGGTAGGGGGGTGAACACTGAAGCTTTCTTT
CASSFLGRGVNTEAFF
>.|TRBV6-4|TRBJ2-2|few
TGTGCCAGCAGTGACGAACCGAACACCGGGGAGCTGTTTTTT
CASSDEPNTGELFF
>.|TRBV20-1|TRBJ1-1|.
TGCAGTGCTAAGAGATGGGGCAGGGATAACACTGAAGCTTTCTTT
CSAKRWGRDNTEAFF
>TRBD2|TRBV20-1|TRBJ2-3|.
TGCAGTGCTAGCGGGGGGTACTACACAGATACGCAGTATTTT
CSASGGYYTDTQYF
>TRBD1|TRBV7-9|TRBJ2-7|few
TGTGCCAGCAGCCCGCGAGGACAGGGGGCTGACGAGCAGTACTTC
CASSPRGQGADEQYF
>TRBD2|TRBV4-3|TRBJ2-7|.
TGCGCCAGCAGCCAAGTGGCGGGGGATGCCTACGAGCAGTACTTC
CASSQVAGDAYEQYF
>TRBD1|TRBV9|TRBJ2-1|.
TGTGCCAGCAGCGTAGCGGACACAGGGGGGTACAATGAGCAGTTCTTC
CASSVADTGGYNEQFF
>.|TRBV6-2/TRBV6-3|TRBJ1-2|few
TGTGCCAGCAGTCATCCAAGCCAGGGACCAGCTAACTATGGCTACACCTTC
CASSHPSQGPANYGYTF
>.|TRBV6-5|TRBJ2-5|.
TGTGCCAGCAGTTACTATACAGGGTCTTGGGGGGGAGAGACCCAGTACTTC
CASSYYTGSWGGETQYF
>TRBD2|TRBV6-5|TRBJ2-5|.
TGTGCCAGCAGTTATCATCGCGTTAGCGGGGGGAAAGAGACCCAGTACTTC
CASSYHRVSGGKETQYF
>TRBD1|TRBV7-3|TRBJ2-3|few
TGTGCCAGCAGCTCGGGGACAGGGCCAGATACGCAGTATTTT
CASSSGTGPDTQYF
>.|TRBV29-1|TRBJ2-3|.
TGCAGCGTTGGACCGGACTTAAGCACAGATACGCAGTATTTT
CSVGPDLSTDTQYF
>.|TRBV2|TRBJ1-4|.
TGTGCCAGCACGCAGCGACGGGCAACTAATGAAAAACTGTTTTTT
CASTQRRATNEKLFF
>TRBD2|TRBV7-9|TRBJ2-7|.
TGTGCCAGCAGCGGGGACCGGCTAGCGGGCCTCTACGAGCAGTACTTC
CASSGDRLAGLYEQYF
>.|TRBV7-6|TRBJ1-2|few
TGTGCCAGCAGCTCCCAAGGGCAGGCCGGTGGCTACACCTTC
CASSSQGQAGGYTF
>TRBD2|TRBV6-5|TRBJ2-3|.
TGTGCCAGCAGGAATAGCGGGAGGAAGGATACGCAGTATTTT
CASRNSGRKDTQYF
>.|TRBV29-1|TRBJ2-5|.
TGCAGCGTTGAAGATTGGGAGACCCAGTACTTC
CSVEDWETQYF
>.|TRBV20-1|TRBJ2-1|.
TGCAGTGCGCCTCCGGGACTGACGTCCCCTGATGAGCAGTTCTTC
CSAPPGLTSPDEQFF
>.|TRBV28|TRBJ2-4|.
TGTGCCAGCAGTTTTTCCAGGCCTTTAGCCAAAAACATTCAGTACTTC
CASSFSRPLAKNIQYF
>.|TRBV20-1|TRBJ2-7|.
TGCAGTGCTAGAGGGGCCACGTACTACGAGCAGTACTTC
CSARGATYYEQYF
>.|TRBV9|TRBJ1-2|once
TGTGCCAGCAGCCACAGGGTGCTCTATGGCTACACCTTC
CASSHRVLYGYTF
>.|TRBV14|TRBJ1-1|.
TGTGCCAGCAGCCAAGTTTTCTCCAGGGGATCGGCTTTCTTT
CASSQVFSRGSAFF
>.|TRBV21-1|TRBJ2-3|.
TGTGCCAGCATACATAGCGACGCCACAGATACGCAGTATTTT
CASIHSDATDTQYF
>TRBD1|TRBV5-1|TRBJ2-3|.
TGCGCCAGCAGCCCCACGGGACAGGGCACAGATACGCAGTATTTT
CASSPTGQGTDTQYF
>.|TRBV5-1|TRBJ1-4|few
TGCGCCAGCAGCTTGGAGGGGCGGTTTGTCGGAAAACTGTTTTTT
CASSLEGRFVGKLFF
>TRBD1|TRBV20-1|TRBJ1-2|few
TGCAGTGCGCCTGGACAGGGGGCGGGGGGCTACACCTTC
CSAPGQGAGGYTF
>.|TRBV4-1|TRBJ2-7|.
TGCGCCAGCAGCCATCCCCCAGGGGGGACCTACGAGCAGTACTTC
CASSHPPGGTYEQYF
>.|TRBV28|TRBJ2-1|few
TGTGCCAGCAGTTTAGGGTGGCGGGGTCCCTACAATGAGCAGTTCTTC
CASSLGWRGPYNEQFF
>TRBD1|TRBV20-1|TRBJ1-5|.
TGCAGTGCAACGAAAGGGTGGGACAGTGAAAAAAATCAGCCCCAGCATTTT
CSATKGWDSEKNQPQHF
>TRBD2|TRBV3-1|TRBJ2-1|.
TGTGCCAGCAGCCAAGGCAGACTAGCGGGGAAGAATGAGCAGTTCTTC
CASSQGRLAGKNEQFF